This T cell receptor beta chain was sequenced for a study of blood T cell repertoires in COVID-19. Study in general: T cells, B-cell-depleted T cells, or PBMCs supplied cDNA or gDNA.

This CDR3 has 19 residues. J gave up 2 bases and V 4 bases, and 16 bases lay outside the gene matches. The germline V gene encodes CDR1 SGHDT and CDR2 YYEEEE. TCRdb's copy holds only in-frame clones and misses some; the assay was immunoSEQ multiplex PCR. The sample records more than 400,000 clones, approximately 90% being singletons. Cohort assignment relied on participant-reported clinical history. Cohort 3 donors were reported recovered after two negative PCRs, clearance, or symptom resolution. The chain carries TRBV5-6 and TRBJ1-3, with 9 positions matching TRBD1. The TCR comes from a woman aged 18-30 years who had recovered from COVID-19. The sequenced sample consisted of PBMCs or T cells enriched from blood (not recorded which). CDR3 loop: CASSRSRDRVWSPGNTIYF. CDR3 nucleotides: TGTGCCAGCAGCCGAAGTCGGGACAGGGTCTGGTCCCCTGGAAACACCATATATTTT. Complete variable domain (other parts from reference TRBV5-6 and TRBJ1-3): DAGVTQSPTHLIKTRGQQVTLRCSPKSGHDTVSWYQQALGQGPQFIFQYYEEEERQRGNFPDRFSGHQFPNYSSELNVNALLLGDSALYLCASSRSRDRVWSPGNTIYFGEGSWLTVV.